What follows are 9 T cell receptor beta chains derived from one specimen sequenced in a study of blood T cell repertoires in COVID-19. The table came from immunoSEQ multiplex PCR; TCRdb's copy has only in-frame clones and leaves some out. The sample includes under 350,000 clones, 86% of them seen just once. The specimen was PBMCs or T cells enriched from blood (not recorded which). The receptors stem from a woman aged 40 to 50 with acute COVID-19.

The chain recombines TRBV5-1 with TRBJ1-1; no definite D call. CDR1 SGHRS and CDR2 YFSETQ come from the germline V gene. The length of the CDR3 is 14 residues. Trimming pared 4 bases from V and 1 base from J, leaving 11 bases between. In DNA, the CDR3 is TGCGCCAGCAGCCGATCTATGTCGAACACTGAAGCTTTCTTT. Its protein is CASSRSMSNTEAFF. Based on the CDR3 plus reference TRBV5-1 and TRBJ1-1, the full variable domain is KAGVTQTPRYLIKTRGQQVTLSCSPISGHRSVSWYQQTPGQGLQFLFEYFSETQRNKGNFPGRFSGRQFSNSRSEMNVSTLELGDSALYLCASSRSMSNTEAFFGQGTRLTVV.

This clone was found a few times. V and J are TRBV18 and TRBJ1-5; D may be TRBD1 (6 bases). V was pared by 0 bases and J by 2 bases, with 14 bases between. The CDR3 spans 17 residues. In germline, CDR1 is KGHSH, CDR2 LQKENI. As DNA, the CDR3 is TGTGCCAGCTCACCACCGACTGGTCCAGGGGGCAATCAGCCCCAGCATTTT. Its translation is CASSPPTGPGGNQPQHF. Full variable domain (outside the CDR3, taken from reference TRBV18 and TRBJ1-5): NAGVMQNPRHLVRRRGQEARLRCSPMKGHSHVYWYRQLPEEGLKFMVYLQKENIIDESGMPKERFSAEFPKEGPSILRIQQVVRGDSAAYFCASSPPTGPGGNQPQHFGDGTRLSIL.

This clone was seen once. This chain joins TRBV4-1 and TRBJ1-4, with no clear D. The CDR3 runs 15 residues. The V end was cut by 4 bases, the J end by 5 bases, with 14 bases between. Germline CDR1 reads MGHRA; CDR2 reads YSYEKL. The CDR3 DNA follows: TGCGCCAGCAGCCGGCCCCCGGGGTCCAATGAAAAACTGTTTTTT. It translates to CASSRPPGSNEKLFF.

The chain is built from TRBV12-3 or TRBV12-4 and TRBJ1-1; D not certain. The CDR3 totals 12 residues. Trimming took 2 bases from V and 10 from J, leaving 11 bases between them. The CDR3 DNA sequence: TGTGCCAGCAGTTTACCCCGGGTTCCAGCTTTCTTT. This sequence encodes CASSLPRVPAFF.

This clone was detected once. The chain joins TRBV27 to TRBJ2-1; 9 bases fit TRBD2. The CDR3 is made up of 16 amino acids. The V gene end was trimmed by 0 bases and the J gene end by 4 bases; junction bases not matched to a gene: 4. Germline CDR1 reads MNHEY; CDR2 reads SMNVEV (reference sequence). This CDR3 is CASSLSRLAVYNEQFF. The CDR3 DNA follows: TGTGCCAGCAGTTTATCTCGACTAGCGGTTTACAATGAGCAGTTCTTC.

The chain employs TRBV9 and TRBJ2-1, with D tentatively TRBD1 (6 bases). Germline loops: CDR1 SGDLS, CDR2 YYNGEE. This CDR3 contains 15 residues. V shed 0 bases and J shed 3 bases, with 10 bases lying between them. CDR3: CASSVGRGNYNEQFF. In nucleotides, the CDR3 is TGTGCCAGCAGCGTAGGCAGGGGAAACTACAATGAGCAGTTCTTC.

The rearrangement uses TRBV7-9 and TRBJ2-1, with 10 nucleotides matching TRBD1. J gave up 5 bases and V 5 bases, and 9 bases lay outside the gene matches. The CDR3 totals 16 residues. Germline assignment: CDR1 SEHNR and CDR2 FQNEAQ (reference sequence). The CDR3 is CASSLSRDRGHNEQFF. DNA of the CDR3: TGTGCCAGCAGCCTAAGCCGGGACAGGGGCCACAATGAGCAGTTCTTC. Supplemented by reference TRBV7-9 and TRBJ2-1, the full variable domain reads DTGVSQNPRHKITKRGQNVTFRCDPISEHNRLYWYRQTLGQGPEFLTYFQNEAQLEKSRLLSDRFSAERPKGSFSTLEIQRTEQGDSAMYLCASSLSRDRGHNEQFFGPGTRLTVL.

The gene calls are TRBV6-5 and TRBJ1-2, with D possibly matching TRBD1 (6 bases). The germline V gene has CDR1 MNHEY and CDR2 SVGAGI. V was cut by 5 bases and J by 2 bases, with 9 bases left in between. The CDR3 spans 13 residues. Written as DNA, the CDR3 is TGTGCCAGCAGTCCCGGACAGAACTATGGCTACACCTTC. Amino acid sequence: CASSPGQNYGYTF.

V usage is TRBV27 and J usage is TRBJ2-1; D call uncertain. The V end was cut by 8 bases, the J end by 3 bases, with 11 bases between. The CDR3 contains 13 residues. Germline CDR1 MNHEY, CDR2 SMNVEV (reference sequence). The CDR3 coding sequence is TGTGCCAGCCAGGAACCCATCTACAATGAGCAGTTCTTC. Amino acid sequence: CASQEPIYNEQFF.